This TCR beta chain was captured in a study of blood T cell repertoires in COVID-19. Donors of Cohort 3 who recovered were those that had two negative PCRs, clearance, or symptom resolution. Clones were read by immunoSEQ multiplex PCR, and TCRdb kept only the in-frame ones, dropping some. The sample comprises 150,000 or so clones, roughly 87% of which are singletons, and 9.5% to 11% rests with the top ten. From germline, CDR1 is MNHNS and CDR2 SASEGT. The CDR3 totals 15 residues. Trimming cost V 3 bases and J 9 bases, with 18 bases left between them. The chain recombines TRBV6-1 with TRBJ2-1; D might be TRBD2 (6 bases). The source of this sequence is a man aged 45-65 years who had recovered from COVID-19. Sequencing was done on a sample of PBMCs or T cells enriched from blood (not recorded which). The CDR3 protein is CASSEEGRVISEQFF. The CDR3 DNA is TGTGCCAGCAGTGAGGAGGGTCGAGTTATCAGTGAGCAGTTCTTC.